This T cell receptor beta chain was recovered during a study of radiotherapy plus CTLA-4 blockade in lung cancer. Background on the study: There were objective responses in 15% to 20% of patients, and 30% to 35% had disease control. Study-wide findings and caveats: Researchers report tumor-derived TCR clones expanding in blood after radiotherapy plus ipilimumab.

The CDR3 is 17 amino acids. The V segment lost 2 bases and the J segment 1 base; nucleotides outside the gene matches: 8. The germline gives CDR1 KGHSH, CDR2 LQKENI. Assay: immunoSEQ multiplex PCR; the TCRdb copy retains only in-frame clones and omits some. The data show 90,000 to 100,000 clones, with under 85% seen just once and around 2.8% held by the top ten. With ipilimumab providing CTLA-4 blockade, focal radiation was administered to patients who had chemo-refractory metastatic non-small-cell lung cancer. On this clone itself: The antigen remains undetermined.

This sequence originates from a human donor with non-small cell lung cancer who had a partial response to radiotherapy plus ipilimumab. Some clones in this sample may be carry-over from other donors' samples. The source was peripheral blood, collected from a patient treated with radiotherapy plus ipilimumab. The chain carries TRBV18 and TRBJ1-3; 7 nucleotides align to TRBD1. The CDR3 bases are TGTGCCAGCTCACCAACACAGGGGTTGAATTCTGGAAACACCATATATTTT. Protein: CASSPTQGLNSGNTIYF.